This TCR beta chain was found in a study of cytomegalovirus exposure and HLA in healthy donors. It was with 60 Vbeta and 13 Jbeta primers that the PCR ran. TCRdb's copy holds only in-frame clones and misses some; the assay was immunoSEQ multiplex PCR. The sample holds around 67,000 clones, 85% to 90% seen once. The CDR3 sequence is 15 residues long. Germline V CDR1 and CDR2: SGHRS, YFSETQ. The V end lost 5 bases, the J end lost 5 bases, and 16 bases lay between the germline ends. Source material: PBMCs. The source of this sequence is a woman aged 25 to 39 in good health and CMV-seropositive. The V and J genes are TRBV5-1 and TRBJ2-2, with D maybe TRBD1 (6 bases). The CDR3 DNA is TGCGCCAGCAGGCTCAGGGGTTTGGAGACCGGGGAGCTGTTTTTT. As protein: CASRLRGLETGELFF.